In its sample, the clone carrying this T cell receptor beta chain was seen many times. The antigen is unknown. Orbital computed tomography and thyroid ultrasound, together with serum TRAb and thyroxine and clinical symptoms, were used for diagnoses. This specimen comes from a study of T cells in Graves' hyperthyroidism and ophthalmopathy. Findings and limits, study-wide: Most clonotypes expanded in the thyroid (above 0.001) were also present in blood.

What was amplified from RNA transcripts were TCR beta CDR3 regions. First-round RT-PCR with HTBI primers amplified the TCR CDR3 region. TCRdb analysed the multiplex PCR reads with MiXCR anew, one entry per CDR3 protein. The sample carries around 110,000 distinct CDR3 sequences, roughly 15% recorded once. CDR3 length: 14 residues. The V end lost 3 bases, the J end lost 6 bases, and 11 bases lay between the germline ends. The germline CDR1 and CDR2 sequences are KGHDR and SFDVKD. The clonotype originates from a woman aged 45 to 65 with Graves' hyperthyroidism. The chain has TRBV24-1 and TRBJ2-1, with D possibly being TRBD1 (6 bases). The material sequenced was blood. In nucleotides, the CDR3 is TGTGCCACCAGTGATATCGGACAGATCAATGAGCAGTTCTTC. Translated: CATSDIGQINEQFF.